The rows below give T cell receptor beta chains drawn from one sample of a study of vaccination effects on CD4 cells after COVID-19. No antigen has been assigned to these receptors. Clones were sequenced by immunoSEQ multiplex PCR, and TCRdb holds only the in-frame ones, with some missing. Here the sample spans 30,000 to 45,000 clones, approximately 70% being singletons. The sample was CD4+ T cells from PBMCs cultured with SARS-CoV-2 spike peptides, taken before COVID-19 vaccination. All receptors derive from a human donor who received a COVID-19 vaccine. Both conserved end residues are trimmed from each CDR3. D genes are given only for firm matches.

d_gene: TRBD1; v_gene: TRBV7-2; j_gene: TRBJ2-7; CDR3aa: ASSSTGGAEQY
d_gene: -; v_gene: TRBV30; j_gene: TRBJ2-3; CDR3aa: AWGTFTDTQY
d_gene: TRBD1; v_gene: TRBV11-2; j_gene: TRBJ2-7; CDR3aa: ASSSNRGQGAREQY
d_gene: TRBD1; v_gene: TRBV19; j_gene: TRBJ1-2; CDR3aa: ASGTGIYGYT
d_gene: -; v_gene: TRBV5-4; j_gene: TRBJ1-6; CDR3aa: ASSLGPGGNSPLH
d_gene: TRBD2; v_gene: TRBV29-1; j_gene: TRBJ2-1; CDR3aa: SGLAGGRGEQF
d_gene: -; v_gene: TRBV3-1/TRBV3-2; j_gene: TRBJ1-3; CDR3aa: ASSQKGFDTIY
d_gene: -; v_gene: TRBV11-2; j_gene: TRBJ1-5; CDR3aa: ASSLDPGRNQPQH
d_gene: TRBD2; v_gene: TRBV5-1; j_gene: TRBJ2-3; CDR3aa: ASSLEGSGSRDTQY
d_gene: TRBD2; v_gene: TRBV7-2; j_gene: TRBJ2-3; CDR3aa: ASRNSGSTDTQY
d_gene: -; v_gene: TRBV2; j_gene: TRBJ2-1; CDR3aa: ASSYGLSGAQF
d_gene: -; v_gene: TRBV10-3; j_gene: TRBJ1-6; CDR3aa: AISESNNNSPLH
d_gene: TRBD1; v_gene: TRBV19; j_gene: TRBJ1-5; CDR3aa: ASAGQGRSSNQPQH
d_gene: -; v_gene: TRBV6-1; j_gene: TRBJ1-1; CDR3aa: ASGLQEIGTEAF
d_gene: TRBD1; v_gene: TRBV5-1; j_gene: TRBJ1-2; CDR3aa: ASSLGRPGQGGT
d_gene: -; v_gene: TRBV7-8; j_gene: TRBJ1-6; CDR3aa: ASSPDERSYNSPLH
d_gene: -; v_gene: TRBV19; j_gene: TRBJ2-7; CDR3aa: ASSIGWGTYEQY
d_gene: TRBD1; v_gene: TRBV7-2; j_gene: TRBJ1-1; CDR3aa: ASSFTGQGRAF
d_gene: -; v_gene: TRBV18; j_gene: TRBJ1-2; CDR3aa: ASSPIVGSYGYT
d_gene: TRBD1; v_gene: TRBV7-8; j_gene: TRBJ2-5; CDR3aa: ASSFVRSRGQETQY
d_gene: -; v_gene: TRBV30; j_gene: TRBJ1-6; CDR3aa: AWTPGLNSPLH
d_gene: -; v_gene: TRBV4-3; j_gene: TRBJ2-5; CDR3aa: ASSQRAAETQY
d_gene: -; v_gene: TRBV29-1; j_gene: TRBJ2-1; CDR3aa: SFLRAGYNEQF
d_gene: -; v_gene: TRBV24-1; j_gene: TRBJ2-1; CDR3aa: ATSDYRVQF
d_gene: TRBD1; v_gene: TRBV19; j_gene: TRBJ1-1; CDR3aa: ASSIRTGVNTEAF
d_gene: TRBD1; v_gene: TRBV6-1; j_gene: TRBJ1-2; CDR3aa: ASSERQGASGYT
d_gene: -; v_gene: TRBV7-9; j_gene: TRBJ1-2; CDR3aa: ASRRTDYGYT
d_gene: -; v_gene: TRBV27; j_gene: TRBJ1-1; CDR3aa: ASSLRRHTEAF
d_gene: -; v_gene: TRBV18; j_gene: TRBJ2-5; CDR3aa: ASSRDTQETQY
d_gene: -; v_gene: TRBV11-2; j_gene: TRBJ1-1; CDR3aa: ASSPQVGTEAF
d_gene: -; v_gene: TRBV3-1/TRBV3-2; j_gene: TRBJ2-7; CDR3aa: ASSPGLIYEQY
d_gene: -; v_gene: TRBV6-5; j_gene: TRBJ2-7; CDR3aa: ASSYKGEQY
d_gene: -; v_gene: TRBV10-3; j_gene: TRBJ1-3; CDR3aa: AITARTPHQWGSGNTIY
d_gene: -; v_gene: TRBV5-6; j_gene: TRBJ1-5; CDR3aa: ASSARAGYQPQH
d_gene: TRBD1; v_gene: TRBV7-8; j_gene: TRBJ1-6; CDR3aa: ASNWGQGGNSPLH
d_gene: -; v_gene: TRBV6-2/TRBV6-3; j_gene: TRBJ2-2; CDR3aa: ASSYAAGVANTGELF
d_gene: -; v_gene: TRBV5-1; j_gene: TRBJ1-4; CDR3aa: ASSLRYGYEKLF
d_gene: TRBD2; v_gene: TRBV28; j_gene: TRBJ2-2; CDR3aa: ASSLYGGRWSGELF
d_gene: -; v_gene: TRBV30; j_gene: TRBJ1-2; CDR3aa: AWRGSGRGYT
d_gene: -; v_gene: TRBV6-2/TRBV6-3; j_gene: TRBJ1-6; CDR3aa: ASSYQGFPNLSPLH
d_gene: -; v_gene: TRBV10-3; j_gene: TRBJ1-1; CDR3aa: AIALESKTEAF
d_gene: -; v_gene: TRBV19; j_gene: TRBJ1-1; CDR3aa: ASSIGFGTPSGEAF
d_gene: TRBD2; v_gene: TRBV6-1; j_gene: TRBJ2-4; CDR3aa: ASSERGGWCKNIQY
d_gene: TRBD2; v_gene: TRBV7-2; j_gene: TRBJ2-7; CDR3aa: ASSSGLAGTEQY
d_gene: -; v_gene: TRBV7-8; j_gene: TRBJ2-1; CDR3aa: ASSPQISYNEQF
d_gene: TRBD2; v_gene: TRBV9; j_gene: TRBJ2-2; CDR3aa: ASSVGGGGAPGELF
d_gene: -; v_gene: TRBV3-1/TRBV3-2; j_gene: TRBJ2-1; CDR3aa: ASSQVSRTNEQF
d_gene: -; v_gene: TRBV11-3; j_gene: TRBJ2-3; CDR3aa: ASSLDLTGKMARGPSTDTQY
d_gene: TRBD2; v_gene: TRBV5-1; j_gene: TRBJ2-3; CDR3aa: ASRTSGTDTQY
d_gene: -; v_gene: TRBV6-5; j_gene: TRBJ1-5; CDR3aa: ASSPVQGSNQPQH
d_gene: -; v_gene: TRBV2; j_gene: TRBJ1-1; CDR3aa: ASRVVGDTEAF
d_gene: -; v_gene: TRBV7-8; j_gene: TRBJ1-1; CDR3aa: ASSFIRIGPASPVAF
d_gene: -; v_gene: TRBV5-6; j_gene: TRBJ1-3; CDR3aa: ASSLGPGVEGTIY
d_gene: TRBD1; v_gene: TRBV4-1; j_gene: TRBJ1-5; CDR3aa: ASSPTGAGRGQPQH
d_gene: -; v_gene: TRBV9; j_gene: TRBJ2-7; CDR3aa: ASSVGREHGEQY
d_gene: TRBD1; v_gene: TRBV6-5; j_gene: TRBJ1-4; CDR3aa: ASSTGTGGRKLF
d_gene: TRBD2; v_gene: TRBV27; j_gene: TRBJ2-7; CDR3aa: ASSGSGGQY